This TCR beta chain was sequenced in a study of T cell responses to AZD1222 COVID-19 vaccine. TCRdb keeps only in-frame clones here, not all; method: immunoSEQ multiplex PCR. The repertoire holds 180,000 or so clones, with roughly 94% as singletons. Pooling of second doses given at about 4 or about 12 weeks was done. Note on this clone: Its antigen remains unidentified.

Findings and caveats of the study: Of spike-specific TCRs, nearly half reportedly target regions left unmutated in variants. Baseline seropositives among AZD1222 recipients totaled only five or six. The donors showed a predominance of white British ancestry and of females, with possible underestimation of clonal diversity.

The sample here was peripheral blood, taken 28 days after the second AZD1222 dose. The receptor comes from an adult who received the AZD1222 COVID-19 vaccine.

CDR3 residues: CASSLDGTSTQYF. In DNA, the CDR3 is TGTGCCAGCAGCTTAGACGGGACTAGTACCCAGTACTTC. The chain has TRBV7-2 and TRBJ2-5, with 8 positions matching TRBD2. V gave up 1 base and J gave up 8 bases; unmatched junction bases: 3. Per the germline V gene, CDR1 is SGHTA and CDR2 is FQGNSA. The CDR3 runs to 13 residues.